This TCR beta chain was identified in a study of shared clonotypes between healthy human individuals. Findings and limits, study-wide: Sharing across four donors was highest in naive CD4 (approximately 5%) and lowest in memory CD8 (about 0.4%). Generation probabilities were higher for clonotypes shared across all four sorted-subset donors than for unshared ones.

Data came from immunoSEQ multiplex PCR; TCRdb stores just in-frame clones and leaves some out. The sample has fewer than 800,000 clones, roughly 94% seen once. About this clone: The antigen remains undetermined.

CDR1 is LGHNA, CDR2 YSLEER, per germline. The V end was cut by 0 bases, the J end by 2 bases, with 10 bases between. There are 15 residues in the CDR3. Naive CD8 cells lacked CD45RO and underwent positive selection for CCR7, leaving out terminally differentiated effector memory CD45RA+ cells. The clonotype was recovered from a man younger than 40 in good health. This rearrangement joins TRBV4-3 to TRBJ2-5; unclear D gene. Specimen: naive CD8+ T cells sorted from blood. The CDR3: CASSQDEGVQETQYF. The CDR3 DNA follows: TGCGCCAGCAGCCAAGATGAAGGAGTTCAAGAGACCCAGTACTTC.